A single sample is the source of the 10 T cell receptor beta chains below, sequenced in a study of regulatory T cells in long-lasting Graves disease. The authors built TCR beta libraries using iRepertoire HTBI primers and Arm-PCR of CDR3 regions. TCRdb fed the multiplex PCR reads into MiXCR, producing one record per CDR3 protein. The data hold over 650,000 distinct CDR3 sequences, with about 32% observed a single time. The time point here: persistent/refractory GD, antithyroid drugs over 5 years with positive TRAb. With RNA extracted from PBMCs as input, the TCR library was made. The sample consisted of peripheral blood mononuclear cells (PBMCs), taken when the disease was refractory, from a patient treated with antithyroid drugs. These TCRs come from a female donor with Graves disease.

The chain uses TRBV30 and TRBJ1-5; no reliable D call. The CDR3 runs 17 residues. Per the germline V gene, CDR1 is GTSNPN and CDR2 is SVGIG (reference sequence). Trimming took 5 bases from V and 2 from J, leaving 22 bases between them. This chain's CDR3 is CAWQLRSVGLGNQPQHF. CDR3 sequence (DNA): TGTGCCTGGCAGTTAAGGTCGGTGGGTTTGGGCAATCAGCCCCAGCATTTT.

V usage is TRBV29-1 and J usage is TRBJ1-1; no reliable D call. Trimming pared 7 bases from V and 1 base from J, leaving 13 bases between. In germline, CDR1 is SQVTM, CDR2 ANQGSEA. The CDR3 spans 13 residues. CDR3 sequence: CSALGSQNTEAFF. In DNA, the CDR3 is TGCAGCGCTTTAGGGTCGCAGAACACTGAAGCTTTCTTT. The variable domain in full, completed from reference TRBV29-1 and TRBJ1-1, reads SAVISQKPSRDICQRGTSLTIQCQVDSQVTMMFWYRQQPGQSLTLIATANQGSEATYESGFVIDKFPISRPNLTFSTLTVSNMSPEDSSIYLCSALGSQNTEAFFGQGTRLTVV.

Written as DNA, the CDR3 is TGTGCCAGCAGCAAACTAGCGGGAGGAATCGGGGAGCTGTTTTTT. This encodes CASSKLAGGIGELFF. V is TRBV6-1 and J is TRBJ2-2; TRBD2 matches at 12 bases. Germline assignment: CDR1 MNHNS and CDR2 SASEGT. Losses at the gene ends were 6 bases for V and 7 bases for J; bases not matched to a gene: 6. This CDR3 region has 15 residues.

The chain has TRBV19 and TRBJ1-2, with 7 bases lining up with TRBD1. Germline V gives CDR1 LNHDA, CDR2 SQIVND (reference sequence). The junction had 10 bases not matched to a gene; V was cut back by 6 bases and J by 6 bases. The CDR3 sequence is 14 residues long. CDR3 coding DNA: TGTGCCAGTAGCCCTCGTCCAGGGGGGCATGGCTACACCTTC. Translation gives CASSPRPGGHGYTF.

A few counts support this clonotype. The V gene is TRBV29-1, the J gene TRBJ1-2; D is unresolved. Germline V CDR1 and CDR2: SQVTM, ANQGSEA. The CDR3 has 14 residues. V was shortened by 0 bases and J by 8 bases, with 16 bases between the two germline ends. In nucleotides, the CDR3 is TGCAGCGTTGAAGATGGTTTGCCTCACCGGGGCTACACCTTC. Encoded protein: CSVEDGLPHRGYTF.

In this sample, this clonotype turned up many times. This chain links TRBV6-5 with TRBJ2-7, with D unclear. Between the trimmed V and J ends, which lost 3 bases and 2 bases, there was a span of 8 bases. CDR1 MNHEY and CDR2 SVGAGI come from the germline V gene. The CDR3 is made up of 13 amino acids. In DNA form, the CDR3 reads TGTGCCAGCAGTTATCAAGAGACCTACGAGCAGTACTTC. Protein sequence: CASSYQETYEQYF.

DNA of the CDR3: TGTGCCAGCAGCGATCCTATCACTAGCGGGAGAGCTGAGGGAGAGACCCAGTACTTC. Its translation is CASSDPITSGRAEGETQYF. The chain carries TRBV9 and TRBJ2-5; 11 nucleotides agree with TRBD2. J lost 4 bases, V lost 3 bases, and 17 bases had no gene match. The CDR3 sequence is 19 residues long. The germline CDR1 and CDR2 sequences are SGDLS and YYNGEE.

This clonotype was counted many times. V is TRBV20-1 and J is TRBJ2-5; D unclear. Trimming removed 2 bases at V and 6 bases at J, with 13 bases between. Germline V lookup: CDR1 DFQATT, CDR2 SNEGSKA (reference sequence). This CDR3 contains 13 residues. CDR3 bases: TGCAGTGCTAGACATACCGATGAAAAGACCCAGTACTTC. It specifies CSARHTDEKTQYF.

The gene calls are TRBV2 and TRBJ2-7; 12 bases agree with TRBD2. Germline V gives CDR1 SNHLY, CDR2 FYNNEI. J was trimmed by 3 bases and V by 6 bases; bases with no gene match: 9. This CDR3 comprises 16 residues. CDR3 protein: CASSSRTSGIDYEQYF. CDR3 in DNA: TGTGCCAGCAGCTCTAGGACTAGCGGGATCGACTACGAGCAGTACTTC.

Remarks on this clonotype: The conserved phenylalanine or tryptophan normally closing the CDR3 is absent here, so this likely arose from a read error. The V and J genes are TRBV29-1 and TRBJ1-2; 7 bases line up with TRBD1. The CDR3 runs to 14 residues. The germline V gene has CDR1 SQVTM and CDR2 ANQGSEA. For the CDR3, the DNA is TGCAGCGTTAAAGACCGGGACAGTAACTATGGCTACACCTCC. Translation: CSVKDRDSNYGYTS.